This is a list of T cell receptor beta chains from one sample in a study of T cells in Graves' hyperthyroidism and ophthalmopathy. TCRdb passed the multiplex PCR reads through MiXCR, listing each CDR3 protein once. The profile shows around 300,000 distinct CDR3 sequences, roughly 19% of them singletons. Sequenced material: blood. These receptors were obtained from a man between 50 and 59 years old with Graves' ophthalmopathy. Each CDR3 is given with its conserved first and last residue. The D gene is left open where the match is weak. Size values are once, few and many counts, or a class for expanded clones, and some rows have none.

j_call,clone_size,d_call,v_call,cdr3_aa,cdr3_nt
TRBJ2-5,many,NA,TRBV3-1,CASSQVGLGGKETQYF,TGTGCCAGCAGCCAAGTCGGGCTGGGTGGGAAAGAGACCCAGTACTTC
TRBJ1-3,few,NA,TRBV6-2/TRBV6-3,CASSYGTTGTGNTIYF,TGTGCCAGCAGTTACGGGACCACAGGGACAGGAAACACCATATATTTT
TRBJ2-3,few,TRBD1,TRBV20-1,CSAPSNWRQGHTDTQYF,TGCAGTGCTCCATCGAACTGGAGACAGGGGCACACAGATACGCAGTATTTT
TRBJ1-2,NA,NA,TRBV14,CASSQEQGSRYGYTF,TGTGCCAGCAGCCAAGAACAAGGGTCACGCTATGGCTACACCTTC
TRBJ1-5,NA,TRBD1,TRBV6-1,CASRSQGAFSNQPQHF,TGTGCCAGCAGGTCCCAGGGGGCCTTTAGCAATCAGCCCCAGCATTTT
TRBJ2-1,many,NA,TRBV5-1,CASSLADNEQFF,TGCGCCAGCAGCTTGGCCGACAATGAGCAGTTCTTC
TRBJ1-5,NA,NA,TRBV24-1,CATSDTGTGNQPQHF,TGTGCCACCAGTGATACGGGGACTGGCAATCAGCCCCAGCATTTT
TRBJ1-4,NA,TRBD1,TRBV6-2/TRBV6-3,CASSYRGTGWTNEKLFF,TGTGCCAGCAGTTACAGAGGGACAGGGTGGACTAATGAAAAACTGTTTTTT
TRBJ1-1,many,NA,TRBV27,CASRKGSNTEAFF,TGTGCCAGCAGGAAGGGCTCGAACACTGAAGCTTTCTTT
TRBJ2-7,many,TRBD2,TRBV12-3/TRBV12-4,CASSPATSGVPYEQYF,TGTGCCAGCAGTCCGGCGACTAGCGGAGTCCCCTACGAGCAGTACTTC
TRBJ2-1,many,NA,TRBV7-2,CASRPFDLSYNEQFF,TGTGCCAGCAGGCCCTTCGACCTCTCCTACAATGAGCAGTTCTTC
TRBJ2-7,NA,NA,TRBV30,CAWSVDSHYEQYF,TGTGCCTGGAGCGTGGATTCCCACTACGAGCAGTACTTC
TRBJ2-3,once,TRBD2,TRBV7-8,CASSQMAGGGTDTQYF,TGTGCCAGCAGCCAGATGGCGGGAGGGGGCACAGATACGCAGTATTTT
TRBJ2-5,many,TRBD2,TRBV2,CASSTGSGSLETQYF,TGTGCCAGCAGTACGGGGAGCGGGAGTTTAGAGACCCAGTACTTC
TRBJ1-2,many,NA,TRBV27,CASSPTRFKLRDYGYTF,TGTGCCAGCAGTCCGACCCGGTTCAAATTGCGGGACTATGGCTACACCTTC
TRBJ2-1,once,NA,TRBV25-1,CASSEGVGYNEQFF,TGTGCCAGCAGTGAGGGGGTCGGATACAATGAGCAGTTCTTC
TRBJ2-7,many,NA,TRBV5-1,CASSLAMDGYEQYF,TGCGCCAGCAGCTTGGCCATGGACGGCTACGAGCAGTACTTC
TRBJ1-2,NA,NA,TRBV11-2,CASSLSGNGYTF,TGTGCCAGCAGCTTATCAGGGAACGGCTACACCTTC
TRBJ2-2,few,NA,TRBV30,CAWTKEITGELFF,TGTGCCTGGACTAAGGAGATCACCGGGGAGCTGTTTTTT
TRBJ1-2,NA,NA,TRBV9,CASSRGNTGDGYTF,TGTGCCAGCAGTAGGGGGAATACAGGAGATGGCTACACCTTC
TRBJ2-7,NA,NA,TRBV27,CASSPVTTLYEQYF,TGTGCCAGCAGTCCGGTCACAACGCTCTACGAGCAGTACTTC
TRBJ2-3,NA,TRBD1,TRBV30,CARGKTTGGTDTQYF,TGTGCCCGGGGGAAGACGACAGGGGGGACAGATACGCAGTATTTT
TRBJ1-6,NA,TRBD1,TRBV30,CALGQGNSPLHF,TGTGCCCTGGGACAGGGTAATTCACCCCTCCACTTT
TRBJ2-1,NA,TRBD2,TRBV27,CASSLRASGGNEQFF,TGTGCCAGCAGTTTACGGGCTAGCGGGGGGAATGAGCAGTTCTTC
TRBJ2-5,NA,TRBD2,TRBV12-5,CASALGLAGEEETQYF,TGTGCTAGTGCCTTGGGACTAGCGGGAGAGGAAGAGACCCAGTACTTC